One and the same sample provided the 23 T cell receptor beta chains below, sequenced in a study of CD8+CD57+ T cells in acquired aplastic anemia. Genomic DNA templated the TCR beta VDJ and CDR3 profiling. From the reads, TCRdb called clonotypes with MiXCR, one entry per CDR3 protein. The table has hundreds of thousands of distinct CDR3 sequences, approximately 70% seen once. Source material: sorted CD4+, CD8+, or CD8+CD57+ T cells (not recorded which) from PBMCs. These receptors all come from a human donor in good health, serving as a control.

The chain couples TRBV5-1 to TRBJ1-2, with unresolved D. The CDR3 contains 15 residues. The V end lost 4 bases, the J end lost 5 bases, and 18 bases lay between the germline ends. CDR1 is SGHRS and CDR2 is YFSETQ in the germline V gene. Here the CDR3 reads CASSPGQETPYGYTF. CDR3 nucleotide sequence: TGCGCCAGCAGCCCGGGCCAAGAGACCCCGTATGGCTACACCTTC.

The chain carries TRBV29-1 and TRBJ2-2, with 9 bases identical to TRBD1. This CDR3 spans 14 amino acids. Germline assignment: CDR1 SQVTM and CDR2 ANQGSEA. V trimming: 5 bases; J trimming: 4 bases; junction bases outside the gene matches: 5. The CDR3 coding sequence is TGCAGCGTTCACGGGACAGGGAGCACCGGGGAGCTGTTTTTT. It codes for CSVHGTGSTGELFF.

V and J are TRBV20-1 and TRBJ2-7; D is uncertain. V was shortened by 5 bases and J by 9 bases, with 20 bases between the two germline ends. The CDR3 totals 13 residues. Germline CDR1 is DFQATT and CDR2 is SNEGSKA (reference sequence). In nucleotides, the CDR3 is TGCAGTGCTGCGAGTATGGTTCAGAGAATGCAGTACTTC. It is translated as CSAASMVQRMQYF.

V gene TRBV7-3 combines with J gene TRBJ1-2, with a weak D call TRBD1 (6 bases). CDR1 and CDR2 from the germline V gene are SGHTA and FQGTGA. Trimming removed 2 bases at V and 6 bases at J, with 16 bases between. This CDR3 has 15 residues. The CDR3 protein is CASSLGQGYTNGYTF. The CDR3 bases are TGTGCCAGCAGCTTAGGGCAGGGGTACACCAATGGCTACACCTTC.

The rearrangement joins TRBV9 to TRBJ2-3; D is undetermined. Germline V gene lookup returns CDR1 SGDLS and CDR2 YYNGEE. There are 17 residues in the CDR3. Trimming removed 1 base at V and 7 bases at J, with 22 bases between. Here the CDR3 DNA reads TGTGCCAGCAGCGTAACAGATAATTCACCCCTCCACTATACGCAGTATTTT. Translation gives CASSVTDNSPLHYTQYF. The variable domain in full, completed from reference TRBV9 and TRBJ2-3, reads DSGVTQTPKHLITATGQRVTLRCSPRSGDLSVYWYQQSLDQGLQFLIQYYNGEERAKGNILERFSAQQFPDLHSELNLSSLELGDSALYFCASSVTDNSPLHYTQYFGPGTRLTVL.

The rearrangement joins TRBV2 to TRBJ1-1; D is unclear. The CDR3 has 13 amino acids. Germline CDR1 SNHLY, CDR2 FYNNEI. V lost 10 bases and J 5 bases, leaving 17 bases between the germline ends. CDR3 coding DNA: TGTGCCATCAGCTCCCGGCAATTAACTGAAGCTTTCTTT. Amino acid sequence: CAISSRQLTEAFF.

This clonotype was counted ten times or more. This chain joins TRBV6-2 or TRBV6-3 and TRBJ1-2; tentatively, D is TRBD1 (5 bases). From germline, CDR1 is MNHEY and CDR2 SVGEGT. V dropped 3 bases and J dropped 2 bases, with 7 bases sitting between them. The CDR3 has 13 residues. CDR3 region: CASSYRQNYGYTF. The CDR3 nucleotides are TGTGCCAGCAGTTATAGACAGAACTATGGCTACACCTTC.

This chain joins TRBV11-2 and TRBJ2-7; 10 positions match TRBD1. This CDR3 comprises 16 residues. Unmatched junction bases numbered 7, after V lost 5 bases and J lost 0 bases. Germline CDR1 SGHAT, CDR2 FQNNGV. In DNA, the CDR3 is TGTGCCAGCAGCAGACAGGGGGCGGTGGGCTCCTACGAGCAGTACTTC. This encodes CASSRQGAVGSYEQYF.

The chain has TRBV29-1 and TRBJ2-3; 7 bases map to TRBD1. V trimming: 7 bases; J trimming: 0 bases; junction bases outside the gene matches: 7. The CDR3 extends over 14 amino acids. Germline CDR1 is SQVTM and CDR2 is ANQGSEA. This CDR3 reads CSATGTESTDTQYF. In DNA, the CDR3 is TGCAGCGCGACCGGGACAGAAAGCACAGATACGCAGTATTTT.

This clonotype was observed at least ten times. The V and J genes are TRBV6-6 and TRBJ2-1; TRBD2 matches 14 bases. Germline values: CDR1 MNHNY, CDR2 SVGAGI (reference sequence). The trim removed 6 bases at V and 2 bases at J, leaving 9 bases unmatched. The CDR3 extends over 18 amino acids. CDR3 loop: CASSPSRTSGGPYNEQFF. The CDR3 nucleotides read TGTGCCAGCAGCCCCTCCCGGACTAGCGGGGGGCCCTACAATGAGCAGTTCTTC.

The rearrangement uses TRBV7-6 and TRBJ2-5; 12 bases line up with TRBD1. The CDR3 spans 14 residues. CDR1 is SGHVS and CDR2 is FNYEAQ in the germline V gene. J was trimmed by 8 bases and V by 5 bases; bases with no gene match: 6. The CDR3, as DNA: TGTGCCAGCAGCCGTGGGACAGGGGGCAGTACCCAGTACTTC. It is translated as CASSRGTGGSTQYF.

CDR3 in amino acids: CASSLTADRGLSPLHF. The DNA for the CDR3 is TGTGCCAGCAGCTTAACGGCCGACAGGGGGCTTTCACCCCTCCACTTT. This sequence joins TRBV7-3 and TRBJ1-6; 10 bases agree with TRBD1. The CDR3 extends over 16 amino acids. Germline CDR1 SGHTA, CDR2 FQGTGA. After removal of 0 bases from V and 9 bases from J, the junction contained 5 bases not matched to a gene.

As for this clonotype: No conserved phenylalanine or tryptophan ends this CDR3, so it is likely a read error. The DNA is omitted, as the CDR3 cannot be located on it reliably, and the CDR3 follows TCRdb's listing. V gene TRBV7-9 combines with J gene TRBJ1-1. The CDR3 numbers 15 amino acids, ends counted. CDR1 and CDR2 from the germline V gene are SEHNR and FQNEAQ (reference sequence). CDR3 in amino acids: CASSSSAGVTTEVFS.

With respect to this clonotype: The junction shows a germline mismatch at one end, possibly a read error. This chain joins TRBV7-2 and TRBJ2-2, with D possibly being TRBD2 (5 bases). CDR3 length: 14 amino acids. Germline V CDR1 and CDR2: SGHTA, FQGNSA. The CDR3 DNA reads TGTGCCAGCAGCTGGAGGAGCTGTACCCAGGAGCTGTATTTT. Translating it yields CASSWRSCTQELYF.

The CDR3 DNA follows: TGTGCCATCAGAGAAGGACAGGGGGCAACCTCTGGAAACACCATATATTTT. Translated, it gives CAIREGQGATSGNTIYF. This chain uses TRBV10-3 with TRBJ1-3, with 11 bases identical to TRBD1. The germline V gene has CDR1 ENHRY and CDR2 SYGVKD. V lost 6 bases, J lost 0 bases, and 7 bases stayed unmatched. This CDR3 is 17 amino acids long.

This clonotype was seen at least ten times. The CDR3 bases are TGTGCCAGCAGCTTCGGACAGGGGGGCTACGAGCAGTACTTC. It translates to CASSFGQGGYEQYF. J is TRBJ2-7 and V is TRBV5-6; 10 bases map to TRBD1. The CDR3 is 14 amino acids. Germline V gene sequence: CDR1 SGHDT, CDR2 YYEEEE. V lost 2 bases, J lost 3 bases, and 2 bases stayed unmatched.

On this clonotype: One junction end disagrees with the germline gene, perhaps due to a read error. The chain joins TRBV7-9 to TRBJ2-7; D may be TRBD1 (5 bases). The length of the CDR3 is 15 residues. From germline, CDR1 is SEHNR and CDR2 FQNEAQ (reference sequence). The DNA for the CDR3 is TGTGCCAACAGCTTAGAAGGGGTGTGCCCCCACGAGCAGTACTTC. It translates to CANSLEGVCPHEQYF.

On this clonotype: Germline is not matched at one junction end, which may reflect a read error. This chain connects TRBV5-1 to TRBJ1-2; 10 bases align to TRBD1. The CDR3 is 14 residues long. In germline, CDR1 is SGHRS, CDR2 YFSETQ. DNA of the CDR3: TGCGCCAGCAGCTCAGGACAGGGGGTAAGGGGCTACGCCTTC. It is translated as CASSSGQGVRGYAF.

The V gene is TRBV7-2, the J gene TRBJ1-2, with D tentatively TRBD1 (5 bases). Germline values: CDR1 SGHTA, CDR2 FQGNSA. Trimming stripped 1 base from V and 6 bases from J, with 9 bases between. The CDR3 runs to 13 residues. The CDR3 sequence: CASSLGGRDGYTF. As DNA, the CDR3 is TGTGCCAGCAGCTTAGGGGGGAGGGATGGCTACACCTTC. Using reference TRBV7-2 and TRBJ1-2 for the parts outside the CDR3, the full variable domain is GAGVSQSPSNKVTEKGKDVELRCDPISGHTALYWYRQSLGQGLEFLIYFQGNSAPDKSGLPSDRFSAERTGGSVSTLTIQRTQQEDSAVYLCASSLGGRDGYTFGSGTRLTVV.

This clonotype was observed once. The chain recombines TRBV20-1 with TRBJ2-1; no clear D gene. V lost 2 bases and J 8 bases, leaving 16 bases between the germline ends. Germline CDR1 and CDR2: DFQATT and SNEGSKA (reference sequence). CDR3 length equals 14 residues. The CDR3: CSARSASYEHEQFF. The CDR3, as DNA: TGCAGTGCTAGATCCGCGTCCTACGAGCATGAGCAGTTCTTC.

DNA for the CDR3: TGCAGTGCTAGAGATCGACAGGGAGATAATTCACCCCTCCACTTT. Amino acid sequence: CSARDRQGDNSPLHF. The chain combines TRBV20-1 with TRBJ1-6; 7 bases align to TRBD1. V shed 0 bases, J shed 5 bases, and the junction held 4 bases outside the gene matches. This CDR3 has 15 amino acids. CDR1 DFQATT and CDR2 SNEGSKA come from the germline V gene (reference sequence).

The chain has TRBV10-3 and TRBJ2-5; D may correspond to TRBD1 or TRBD2 (5 bases each). Germline loops: CDR1 ENHRY, CDR2 SYGVKD. With 4 bases removed from V and 8 bases from J, the gap between germline ends came to 11 bases. The CDR3 contains 12 residues. The CDR3 spells CAISGTRDTQYF. Written as DNA, the CDR3 is TGTGCCATCAGTGGGACACGGGACACCCAGTACTTC.

The count of this clonotype is one. The genes are TRBV7-8 and TRBJ1-1; D gene uncertain. Germline values: CDR1 SGHVS, CDR2 FQNEAQ. V lost 0 bases to trimming and J lost 1 base, with 12 bases between them. The CDR3 is 16 amino acids. CDR3 in amino acids: CASSLACVDSNTEAFF. CDR3 coding DNA: TGTGCCAGCAGCTTAGCGTGTGTGGATTCGAACACTGAAGCTTTCTTT.